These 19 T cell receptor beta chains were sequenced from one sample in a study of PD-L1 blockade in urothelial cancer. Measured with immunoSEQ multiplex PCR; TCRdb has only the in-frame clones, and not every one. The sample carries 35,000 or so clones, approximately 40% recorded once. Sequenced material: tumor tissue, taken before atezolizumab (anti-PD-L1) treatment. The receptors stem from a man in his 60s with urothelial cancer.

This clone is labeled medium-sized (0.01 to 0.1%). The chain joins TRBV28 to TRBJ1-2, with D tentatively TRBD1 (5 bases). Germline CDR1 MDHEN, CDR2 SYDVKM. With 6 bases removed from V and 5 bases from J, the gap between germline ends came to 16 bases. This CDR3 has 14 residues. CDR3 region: CASRRSGTDYGYTF. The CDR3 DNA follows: TGTGCCAGCAGGCGATCCGGGACGGATTATGGCTACACCTTC.

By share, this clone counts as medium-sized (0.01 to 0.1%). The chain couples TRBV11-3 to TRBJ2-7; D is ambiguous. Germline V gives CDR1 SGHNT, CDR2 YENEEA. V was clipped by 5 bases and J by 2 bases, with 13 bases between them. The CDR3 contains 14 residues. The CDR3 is CASSKGGRPYEQYF. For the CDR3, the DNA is TGTGCCAGCAGCAAAGGTGGGCGGCCCTACGAGCAGTACTTC.

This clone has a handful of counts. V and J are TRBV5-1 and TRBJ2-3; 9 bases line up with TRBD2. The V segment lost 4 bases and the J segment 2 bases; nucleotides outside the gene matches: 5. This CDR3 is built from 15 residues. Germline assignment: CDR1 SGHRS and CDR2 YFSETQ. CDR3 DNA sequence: TGCGCCAGCAGCACTAGCGGGCACCTCACAGATACGCAGTATTTT. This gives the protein CASSTSGHLTDTQYF.

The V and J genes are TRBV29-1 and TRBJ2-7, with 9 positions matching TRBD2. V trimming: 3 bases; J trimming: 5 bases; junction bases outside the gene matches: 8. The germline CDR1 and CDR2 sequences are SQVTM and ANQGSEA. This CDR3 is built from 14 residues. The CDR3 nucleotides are TGCAGCGTTGAGACTCCGGGACTAGCCCACGAGCAGTACTTC. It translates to CSVETPGLAHEQYF.

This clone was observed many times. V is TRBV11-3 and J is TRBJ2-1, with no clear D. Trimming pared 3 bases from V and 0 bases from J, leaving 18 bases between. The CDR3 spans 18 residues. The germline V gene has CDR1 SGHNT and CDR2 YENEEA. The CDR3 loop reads CASSLGLVALGSYNEQFF. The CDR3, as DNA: TGTGCCAGCAGCTTGGGTCTAGTTGCATTGGGCTCCTACAATGAGCAGTTCTTC.

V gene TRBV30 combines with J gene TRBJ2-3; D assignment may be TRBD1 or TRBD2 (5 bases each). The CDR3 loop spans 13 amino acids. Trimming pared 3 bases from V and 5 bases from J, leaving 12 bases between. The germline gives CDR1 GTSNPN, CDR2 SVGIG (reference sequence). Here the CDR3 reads CAWSREGRDTQYF. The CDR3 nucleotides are TGTGCCTGGAGCAGGGAAGGGAGAGATACGCAGTATTTT.

CDR3 amino acids: CASSQDYRATEAFF. CDR3 DNA sequence: TGTGCCAGCAGCCAAGACTACAGGGCCACTGAAGCTTTCTTT. The chain joins TRBV9 to TRBJ1-1, with D perhaps TRBD1 (6 bases). The CDR3 has 14 amino acids. Germline assignment: CDR1 SGDLS and CDR2 YYNGEE. Trimming took 4 bases from V and 4 from J, leaving 14 bases between them.

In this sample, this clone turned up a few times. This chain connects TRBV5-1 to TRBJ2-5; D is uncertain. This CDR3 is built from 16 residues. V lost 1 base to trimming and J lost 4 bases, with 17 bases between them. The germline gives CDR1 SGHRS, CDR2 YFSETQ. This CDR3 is CASSLTSSTSGETQYF. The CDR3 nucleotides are TGCGCCAGCAGCTTGACTTCGTCAACGTCGGGAGAGACCCAGTACTTC.

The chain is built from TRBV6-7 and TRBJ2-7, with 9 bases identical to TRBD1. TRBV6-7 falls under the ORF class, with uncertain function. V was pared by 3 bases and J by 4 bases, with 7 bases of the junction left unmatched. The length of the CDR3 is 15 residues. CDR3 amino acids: CASSYQGTGTYEQYF. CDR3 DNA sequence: TGTGCCAGCAGTTATCAAGGGACAGGGACGTACGAGCAGTACTTC.

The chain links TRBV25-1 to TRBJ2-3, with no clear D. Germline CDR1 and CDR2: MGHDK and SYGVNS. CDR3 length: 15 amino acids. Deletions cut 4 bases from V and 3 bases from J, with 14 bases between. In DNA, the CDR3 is TGTGCCAGCAGTGGACACTTATCAAGGACAGATACGCAGTATTTT. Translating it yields CASSGHLSRTDTQYF.

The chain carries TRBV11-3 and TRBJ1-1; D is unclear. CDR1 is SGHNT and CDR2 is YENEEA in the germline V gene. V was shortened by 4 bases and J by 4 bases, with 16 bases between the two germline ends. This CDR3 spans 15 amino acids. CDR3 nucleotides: TGTGCCAGCAGCTCGGAAAGGTCCGGAGGCACTGAAGCTTTCTTT. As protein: CASSSERSGGTEAFF.

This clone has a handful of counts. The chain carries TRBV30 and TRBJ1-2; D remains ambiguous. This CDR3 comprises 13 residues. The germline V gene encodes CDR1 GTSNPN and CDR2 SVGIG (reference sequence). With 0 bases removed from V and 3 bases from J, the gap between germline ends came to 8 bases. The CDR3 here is CAWSVGNHYGYTF. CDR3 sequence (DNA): TGTGCCTGGAGTGTTGGCAACCACTATGGCTACACCTTC. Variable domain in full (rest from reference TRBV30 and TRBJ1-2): SQTIHQWPATLVQPVGSPLSLECTVEGTSNPNLYWYRQAAGRGLQLLFYSVGIGQISSEVPQNLSASRPQDRQFILSSKKLLLSDSGFYLCAWSVGNHYGYTFGSGTRLTVV.

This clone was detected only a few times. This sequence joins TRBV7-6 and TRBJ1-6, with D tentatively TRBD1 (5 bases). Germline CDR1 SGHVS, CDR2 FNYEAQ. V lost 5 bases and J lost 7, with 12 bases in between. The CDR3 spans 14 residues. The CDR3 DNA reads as TGTGCCAGCAGCCGGGACGGATTAAATTCACCCCTCCACTTT. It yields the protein CASSRDGLNSPLHF.

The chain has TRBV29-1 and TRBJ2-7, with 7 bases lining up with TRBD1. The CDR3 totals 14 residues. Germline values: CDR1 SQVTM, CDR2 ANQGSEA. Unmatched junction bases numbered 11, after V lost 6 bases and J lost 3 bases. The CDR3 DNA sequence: TGCAGCGTCCGACCCGGGGCAGGGGGCTACGAGCAGTACTTC. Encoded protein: CSVRPGAGGYEQYF.

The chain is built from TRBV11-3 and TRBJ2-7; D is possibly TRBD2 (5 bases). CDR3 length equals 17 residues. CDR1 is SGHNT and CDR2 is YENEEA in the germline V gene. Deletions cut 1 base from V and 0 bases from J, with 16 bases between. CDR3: CASSLVAWTSSSYEQYF. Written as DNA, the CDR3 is TGTGCCAGCAGCTTAGTAGCTTGGACTTCGAGCTCCTACGAGCAGTACTTC.

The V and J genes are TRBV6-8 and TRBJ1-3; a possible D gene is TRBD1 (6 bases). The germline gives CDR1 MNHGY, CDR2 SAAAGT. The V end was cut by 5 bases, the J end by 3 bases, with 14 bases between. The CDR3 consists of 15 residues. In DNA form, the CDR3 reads TGTGCCAGCAGTGTGGCAGGGGCTGTTGGAAACACCATATATTTT. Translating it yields CASSVAGAVGNTIYF.

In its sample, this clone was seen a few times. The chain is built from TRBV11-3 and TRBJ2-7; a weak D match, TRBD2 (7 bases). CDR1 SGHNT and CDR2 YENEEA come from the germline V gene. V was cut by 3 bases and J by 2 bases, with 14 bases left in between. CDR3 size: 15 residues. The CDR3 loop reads CASSLGHSGTYEQYF. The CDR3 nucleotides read TGTGCCAGCAGCTTGGGACACAGCGGGACCTACGAGCAGTACTTC.

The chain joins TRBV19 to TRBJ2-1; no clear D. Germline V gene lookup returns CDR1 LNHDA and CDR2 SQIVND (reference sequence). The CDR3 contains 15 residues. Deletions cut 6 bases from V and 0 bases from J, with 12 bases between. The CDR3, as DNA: TGTGCCAGTAGGCCCCGTAGGAGCTCCTACAATGAGCAGTTCTTC. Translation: CASRPRRSSYNEQFF.

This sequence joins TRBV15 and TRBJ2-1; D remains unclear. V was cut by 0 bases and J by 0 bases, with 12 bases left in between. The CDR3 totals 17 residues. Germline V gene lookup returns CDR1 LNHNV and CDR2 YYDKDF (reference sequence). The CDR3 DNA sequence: TGTGCCACCAGCAGAGATCGTTGGGTTGTCTCCTACAATGAGCAGTTCTTC. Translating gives CATSRDRWVVSYNEQFF.